This paragraph covers one T cell receptor (beta chain) sequence. The CDR3 extends over 13 amino acids. Germline V gene sequence: CDR1 GTSNPN, CDR2 SVGIG (reference sequence). V was shortened by 1 base and J by 8 bases, with 9 bases between the two germline ends. This sample stems from a study of identical twins. MiXCR, applied by TCRdb to the 5' RACE reads, yields one record per CDR3 protein. The table lists under 900,000 distinct CDR3 sequences, roughly 18% of them singletons. These same records also appear under a second study, on T cells expressing NK-cell markers. That work adds: Sequencing covered eight donors, seven HCMV-seropositive and one seronegative. It remained uncertain whether the expanded NKG2C+ T cell clones were specific for HCMV antigens.

The sequence came from a woman in her late teens or twenties in good health. The sequenced sample consisted of PBMCs. This chain connects TRBV30 to TRBJ1-6; D possibly corresponds to TRBD1 (5 bases). The CDR3 DNA is TGTGCCTGGAGTGGGGGGATCGATTCACCCCTCCACTTT. Residues: CAWSGGIDSPLHF.